These 14 T cell receptor beta chains originate from one sample sequenced in a study of Ad26.COV2.S vaccination and SARS-CoV-2 variants (dated by TCRdb to the early 2020s). The library came from the immunoSEQ multiplex PCR assay. As stored in TCRdb, this immuneACCESS dataset retains in-frame rearrangements with V and J assigned. A fraction of the clones does not appear; measured against another copy, unresolved V genes explain less than half of the discrepancy, and the remainder lacks a known reason. The sample table holds about 410,000 clones, of which around 92% were seen once. The ten most abundant clones make up around 1.8% of the sample. The sample's treatment or condition label, in plain terms: roughly 20 received Ad26.COV2.S at low or high dose, single or two shots; about five received placebo; per-sample allocation not given. For vaccine and placebo recipients, the sequenced repertoires came from samples collected on day 63 after the first injection.

The specimen comprised peripheral blood, sampled in a trial of Ad26.COV2.S vaccine versus placebo. The receptors were gathered from a person aged 18-65 years who received the Ad26.COV2.S COVID-19 vaccine or a placebo.

CDR3 region: CASRYRDRGIEQYF. CDR3 bases: TGTGCCAGCAGATACCGGGACAGGGGGATAGAGCAGTACTTC. V gene TRBV28 combines with J gene TRBJ2-7, with 11 bases lining up with TRBD1. This CDR3 comprises 14 residues. Losses at the gene ends were 6 bases for V and 7 bases for J; bases not matched to a gene: 8. Germline V gene data show CDR1 as MDHEN and CDR2 as SYDVKM.

The chain employs TRBV30 and TRBJ1-6, with 11 bases matching TRBD1. The CDR3 has 15 amino acids. V gave up 3 bases and J gave up 6 bases; unmatched junction bases: 4. The germline V gene has CDR1 GTSNPN and CDR2 SVGIG (reference sequence). Here the CDR3 DNA reads TGTGCCTGGAGGGGGACAGGGGGAGTTAATTCACCCCTCCACTTT. The encoded protein is CAWRGTGGVNSPLHF.

This clone was detected ten times or more. The chain is built from TRBV19 and TRBJ2-2; a possible D gene is TRBD2 (6 bases). Trimming pared 3 bases from V and 7 bases from J, leaving 6 bases between. The CDR3 contains 12 residues. Germline CDR1 reads LNHDA; CDR2 reads SQIVND (reference sequence). Here the CDR3 DNA reads TGTGCCAGTAGTATGGGAGGCGGGGAGCTGTTTTTT. This sequence encodes CASSMGGGELFF.

The CDR3 nucleotides read TGTGCCAGCAGTTATGGCAGGAACGAGCAGTACTTC. Translation: CASSYGRNEQYF. The chain employs TRBV6-1 and TRBJ2-7; D is unclear. Germline V gene lookup returns CDR1 MNHNS and CDR2 SASEGT. V was clipped by 5 bases and J by 5 bases, with 10 bases between them. CDR3 length equals 12 residues.

The chain joins TRBV4-1 to TRBJ2-6; D is ambiguous. CDR1 and CDR2 (germline): MGHRA, YSYEKL. The ends were cut back, 4 bases at V and 0 bases at J, with 4 bases in the middle. The CDR3 runs to 14 residues. CDR3 nucleotides: TGCGCCAGCAGCCTGAACTCTGGGGCCAACGTCCTGACTTTC. It codes for CASSLNSGANVLTF.

The chain has TRBV2 and TRBJ1-2; 9 bases are shared with TRBD1. The CDR3 length is 14 residues. Per germline, CDR1 SNHLY and CDR2 FYNNEI. V shed 4 bases and J 7 bases; nucleotides not matched to a gene: 7. The CDR3 DNA follows: TGTGCCAGCAGTGGGGGGGGACAGGGCGGTGGCTACACCTTC. Translating it yields CASSGGGQGGGYTF.

The count of this clone is one. The rearrangement links TRBV5-4 to TRBJ2-5, with 8 bases fitting TRBD2. V lost 4 bases, J lost 4 bases, and 6 bases stayed unmatched. CDR3 length: 14 residues. Looked up from germline, CDR1 is SGHNT and CDR2 is YYREEE (reference sequence). Written as DNA, the CDR3 is TGTGCCAGCAGCCGGGCGGGGGGCGTAGAGACCCAGTACTTC. Residues: CASSRAGGVETQYF.

V is TRBV11-2 and J is TRBJ2-3; weak D call: TRBD1 (6 bases). CDR1 and CDR2 from the germline V gene are SGHAT and FQNNGV. The V and J ends lost 2 bases and 2 bases respectively, with 11 bases between them. The CDR3 length is 15 residues. The CDR3 protein is CASSLQGLSTDTQYF. CDR3 in DNA: TGTGCCAGCAGCTTACAGGGGTTGTCCACAGATACGCAGTATTTT.

This clone was seen once. The chain carries TRBV6-6 and TRBJ2-1; D remains unclear. Trimming took off 7 bases at V and 3 bases at J, with 4 bases between the two ends. Per germline, CDR1 MNHNY and CDR2 SVGAGI (reference sequence). The CDR3 runs to 11 residues. The CDR3 nucleotides read TGTGCCAGCACGGTCTACAATGAGCAGTTCTTC. It specifies CASTVYNEQFF.

This clone turned up a few times. For the CDR3, the DNA is TGCGCCAGCAGCTATACCCGGGGACAGGGGATATATGGGGCCAACGTCCTGACTTTC. Its protein product is CASSYTRGQGIYGANVLTF. This chain uses TRBV4-3 with TRBJ2-6; 10 positions match TRBD1. The CDR3 runs 19 residues. The V and J ends lost 5 bases and 3 bases, in that order; junction bases with no gene match: 13. The germline V gene has CDR1 LGHNA and CDR2 YSLEER.

The chain is built from TRBV2 and TRBJ2-2; D is possibly TRBD1 or TRBD2 (5 bases each). This CDR3 comprises 15 residues. Per the germline V gene, CDR1 is SNHLY and CDR2 is FYNNEI. With 5 bases removed from V and 7 bases from J, the gap between germline ends came to 17 bases. CDR3 sequence reads: CASSRTGGLYGELFF. Here the CDR3 DNA reads TGTGCCAGCAGTCGAACAGGAGGTCTGTACGGGGAGCTGTTTTTT.

V and J are TRBV13 and TRBJ2-1; D is tentatively TRBD1 or TRBD2 (6 bases each). The V gene's germline CDR1 is PRHDT and CDR2 FYEKMQ (reference sequence). V was trimmed by 1 base and J by 0 bases, leaving 16 bases between them. The CDR3 is 18 amino acids. CDR3 nucleotides: TGTGCCAGCAGCTTAGACTTGAGGGGGGTTTACTCCTACAATGAGCAGTTCTTC. It codes for CASSLDLRGVYSYNEQFF.

The CDR3 bases are TGTGCCAGCTCCCGGGACAGGGATCGGAATGAGCAGTTCTTC. It translates to CASSRDRDRNEQFF. V is TRBV6-5 and J is TRBJ2-1, with 9 bases identical to TRBD1. Germline assignment: CDR1 MNHEY and CDR2 SVGAGI. This CDR3 comprises 14 residues. The V segment lost 8 bases and the J segment 7 bases; nucleotides outside the gene matches: 9.

This clone has just a few counts. The chain uses TRBV7-9 and TRBJ1-1; D perhaps matches TRBD1 (5 bases). From germline, CDR1 is SEHNR and CDR2 FQNEAQ (reference sequence). V was cut by 3 bases and J by 1 base, with 6 bases left in between. The CDR3 has 13 residues. The CDR3 DNA sequence: TGTGCCAGCAGCTTGGGGGAGAACACTGAAGCTTTCTTT. Amino acids: CASSLGENTEAFF.